Each of the 30 T cell receptor beta chains below was sequenced from the same sample in a study of beta chain features in type 1 diabetes. Antigens for these TCRs are unknown. Findings and caveats of the study: Type 1 diabetes patients had moderately but significantly shorter TCRB CDR3s in all four CD4+ subsets.

Expressed TCRB transcripts were sequenced because the isolated RNA had all been reverse transcribed beforehand. Only in-frame clones appear in the TCRdb table, and some are missing; sequencing was by immunoSEQ multiplex PCR. The sample holds approximately 280,000 clones, approximately 15% seen once. The sequenced material came from naive CD4+ T cells from blood. The receptors come from a man younger than 35 with type 1 diabetes.

This clone was counted between two and nine times. CDR3 in DNA: TGTGCCAGCAGCTTAGGAAGGGCGCGGGGCTACAATGAGCAGTTCTTC. Protein: CASSLGRARGYNEQFF. The genes are TRBV7-2 and TRBJ2-1, with D maybe TRBD2 (6 bases). This CDR3 has 16 residues. V lost 1 base to trimming and J lost 3 bases, with 13 bases between them. Germline-derived CDR1 and CDR2 are SGHTA and FQGNSA.

This sequence joins TRBV5-1 and TRBJ2-5, with TRBD2 as a possible D gene (6 bases). CDR1 SGHRS and CDR2 YFSETQ come from the germline V gene. CDR3 length equals 15 residues. V was pared by 0 bases and J by 2 bases, with 11 bases between. CDR3 nucleotide sequence: TGCGCCAGCAGCTTGGACGGGCGGGAACAAGAGACCCAGTACTTC. Translation gives CASSLDGREQETQYF.

This chain uses TRBV5-4 with TRBJ2-1, with TRBD2 identical over 8 bases. Germline V gives CDR1 SGHNT, CDR2 YYREEE (reference sequence). Germline trimming cut 0 bases from V and 2 bases from J; bases unmatched to any gene: 7. This CDR3 has 17 residues. The CDR3 sequence is CASSLGGAGGTYNEQFF. CDR3 DNA sequence: TGTGCCAGCAGCTTGGGGGGGGCGGGAGGAACCTACAATGAGCAGTTCTTC.

This clone was detected only a few times. The chain uses TRBV29-1 and TRBJ2-1; D may be TRBD1 (6 bases). CDR1 is SQVTM, CDR2 ANQGSEA, per germline. This CDR3 comprises 16 residues. Trimming removed 2 bases at V and 0 bases at J, with 14 bases between. CDR3 sequence: CSVEKRSGVSYNEQFF. CDR3 DNA sequence: TGCAGCGTTGAAAAACGCTCAGGGGTCTCCTACAATGAGCAGTTCTTC.

The chain uses TRBV9 and TRBJ2-5; no firm D call. Trimming shortened V by 3 bases and J by 1 base, and 10 bases separated the two germline ends. The V gene's germline CDR1 is SGDLS and CDR2 YYNGEE. The CDR3 sequence is 14 residues long. The CDR3 region is CASSAFSSQETQYF. In DNA form, the CDR3 reads TGTGCCAGCAGCGCCTTTAGCAGCCAAGAGACCCAGTACTTC.

The genes are TRBV27 and TRBJ2-7, with D possibly TRBD2 on 6 matching bases. The V end lost 0 bases, the J end lost 3 bases, and 12 bases lay between the germline ends. The germline V gene encodes CDR1 MNHEY and CDR2 SMNVEV (reference sequence). This CDR3 has 15 amino acids. CDR3 sequence (DNA): TGTGCCAGCAGTTTATCGGTGCAGGGAGGCTACGAGCAGTACTTC. Translating gives CASSLSVQGGYEQYF.

The genes are TRBV28 and TRBJ2-5; D is ambiguous. CDR3 length: 14 amino acids. Trimming cost V 7 bases and J 0 bases, with 12 bases left between them. The germline gives CDR1 MDHEN, CDR2 SYDVKM. CDR3 loop: CASTERNYQETQYF. CDR3 nucleotides: TGTGCCAGCACCGAGAGGAACTACCAAGAGACCCAGTACTTC. The entire variable domain, with the rest obtained from reference TRBV28 and TRBJ2-5, is as follows: DVKVTQSSRYLVKRTGEKVFLECVQDMDHENMFWYRQDPGLGLRLIYFSYDVKMKEKGDIPEGYSVSREKKERFSLILESASTNQTSMYLCASTERNYQETQYFGPGTRLLVL.

This rearrangement joins TRBV4-3 to TRBJ2-3; no firm D call. V lost 1 base, J lost 8 bases, and 13 bases lay in between. CDR1 and CDR2 (germline): LGHNA, YSLEER. The CDR3 consists of 14 residues. This CDR3 is CASSQVRTLGTQYF. DNA for the CDR3: TGCGCCAGCAGCCAAGTCCGCACCCTCGGTACGCAGTATTTT.

This clone was observed a few times. The gene calls are TRBV5-1 and TRBJ1-1, with no clear D. The V gene lost 0 bases and the J gene lost 2 bases, with 5 bases spanning the gap. Germline CDR1 SGHRS, CDR2 YFSETQ. The length of the CDR3 is 13 residues. The CDR3 DNA reads as TGCGCCAGCAGCTTGGACATTAACACTGAAGCTTTCTTT. Its protein is CASSLDINTEAFF. Complete variable domain (other parts from reference TRBV5-1 and TRBJ1-1): KAGVTQTPRYLIKTRGQQVTLSCSPISGHRSVSWYQQTPGQGLQFLFEYFSETQRNKGNFPGRFSGRQFSNSRSEMNVSTLELGDSALYLCASSLDINTEAFFGQGTRLTVV.

This clone was seen only a few times. The CDR3 is CASSLKARANTEAFF. The DNA of the CDR3 is TGTGCCAGCAGCTTGAAGGCCAGGGCGAACACTGAAGCTTTCTTT. The chain employs TRBV5-4 and TRBJ1-1, with D perhaps TRBD1 (5 bases). CDR3 size: 15 residues. V lost 1 base to trimming and J lost 1 base, with 11 bases between them. CDR1 SGHNT and CDR2 YYREEE come from the germline V gene (reference sequence).

The chain combines TRBV2 with TRBJ1-4; TRBD1 might be the D (5 bases). Trimming took 6 bases from V and 1 from J, leaving 9 bases between them. This CDR3 region has 14 residues. The germline V gene encodes CDR1 SNHLY and CDR2 FYNNEI. CDR3 amino acids: CASRRRGTNEKLFF. CDR3 sequence (DNA): TGTGCCAGCAGGAGGAGGGGAACTAATGAAAAACTGTTTTTT.

This clone has only a few counts. In nucleotides, the CDR3 is TGTGCCAGCAGCTTAGGTACCAGAAGCACAGATACGCAGTATTTT. Protein product: CASSLGTRSTDTQYF. The chain is built from TRBV11-2 and TRBJ2-3; D gene unclear. This CDR3 has 15 amino acids. Germline V gene sequence: CDR1 SGHAT, CDR2 FQNNGV. V lost 1 base and J lost 0, with 8 bases in between. Complete variable domain (other parts from reference TRBV11-2 and TRBJ2-3): EAGVAQSPRYKIIEKRQSVAFWCNPISGHATLYWYQQILGQGPKLLIQFQNNGVVDDSQLPKDRFSAERLKGVDSTLKIQPAKLEDSAVYLCASSLGTRSTDTQYFGPGTRLTVL.

The table lists this clone with a few counts. V and J are TRBV9 and TRBJ2-5, with a possible D match to TRBD1 (5 bases). This CDR3 is built from 12 residues. The V and J ends lost 8 bases and 4 bases respectively, with 12 bases between them. CDR1 SGDLS and CDR2 YYNGEE come from the germline V gene. CDR3 region: CARSGFGETQYF. CDR3 nucleotides: TGTGCCAGATCAGGGTTTGGAGAGACCCAGTACTTC.

In its sample, this clone was seen a few times. The chain couples TRBV5-4 to TRBJ2-5; 7 bases align to TRBD2. V trimming: 4 bases; J trimming: 1 base; junction bases outside the gene matches: 4. CDR1 and CDR2 (germline): SGHNT, YYREEE (reference sequence). The CDR3 is 14 amino acids. CDR3 DNA sequence: TGTGCCAGCAGCCCCGGGGGGAGCCAAGAGACCCAGTACTTC. It translates to CASSPGGSQETQYF.

This clone was recorded a few times. The chain couples TRBV2 to TRBJ2-4; TRBD1 matches at 8 bases. This CDR3 has 12 residues. Germline CDR1 SNHLY, CDR2 FYNNEI. The J segment lost 7 bases and the V segment lost 4 bases, leaving 0 bases of the junction unmatched. The chain's CDR3 is CASSGTGNIQYF. The CDR3 DNA is TGTGCCAGCAGTGGGACAGGGAACATTCAGTACTTC.

This clone was counted a few times. The genes are TRBV5-1 and TRBJ2-1; D is unresolved. The length of the CDR3 is 17 residues. V dropped 4 bases and J dropped 0 bases, with 17 bases sitting between them. Germline V gene lookup returns CDR1 SGHRS and CDR2 YFSETQ. CDR3 in DNA: TGCGCCAGCAGCGGATCAATCGACAAATACTCCTACAATGAGCAGTTCTTC. This sequence encodes CASSGSIDKYSYNEQFF.

This clone was seen only a few times. The rearrangement uses TRBV23-1 and TRBJ1-1; a possible D gene is TRBD1 (5 bases). TRBV23-1 is noted as an ORF with a role that remains uncertain. The CDR3 loop spans 18 amino acids. The V end lost 3 bases, the J end lost 1 base, and 21 bases lay between the germline ends. This CDR3 reads CASSHSPAGPKPNTEAFF. The CDR3 DNA follows: TGCGCCAGCAGTCATAGCCCGGCAGGGCCTAAACCGAACACTGAAGCTTTCTTT.

J is TRBJ2-4 and V is TRBV30; D is possibly TRBD1 (6 bases). CDR3 length: 12 amino acids. V shed 4 bases and J shed 8 bases, with 12 bases lying between them. Germline CDR1 and CDR2: GTSNPN and SVGIG (reference sequence). CDR3 bases: TGTGCCTGGACCAGAGGGGGATACATTCAGTACTTC. It yields the protein CAWTRGGYIQYF.

The chain carries TRBV18 and TRBJ2-1; weak D call: TRBD2 (6 bases). CDR3 length: 13 residues. Germline V gene data show CDR1 as KGHSH and CDR2 as LQKENI. V was cut by 2 bases and J by 9 bases, with 11 bases left in between. As DNA, the CDR3 is TGTGCCAGCTCACCAGGCGGGAAGGGTGAGCAGTTCTTC. Encoded protein: CASSPGGKGEQFF.

In its sample, this clone was seen a few times. The chain employs TRBV11-2 and TRBJ2-7; TRBD1 aligns across 10 bases. Trimming cost V 3 bases and J 2 bases; bases outside gene matches: 4. In germline, CDR1 is SGHAT, CDR2 FQNNGV. The CDR3 covers 15 residues. For the CDR3, the DNA is TGTGCCAGCAGCTTCCGGGACAGGGGTGCCTACGAGCAGTACTTC. It yields the protein CASSFRDRGAYEQYF.

This sequence joins TRBV29-1 and TRBJ1-1; the D gene is possibly TRBD1 (5 bases). V lost 4 bases, J lost 1 base, and 13 bases lay in between. The CDR3 is 14 residues long. Germline V gives CDR1 SQVTM, CDR2 ANQGSEA. CDR3 sequence reads: CSVVGGTSNTEAFF. CDR3 in DNA: TGCAGCGTTGTGGGCGGGACGTCGAACACTGAAGCTTTCTTT.

In its sample, this clone was seen a few times. The V and J genes are TRBV10-3 and TRBJ2-1, with 9 bases fitting TRBD2. The germline gives CDR1 ENHRY, CDR2 SYGVKD. The CDR3 covers 17 residues. V was pared by 5 bases and J by 1 base, with 9 bases of the junction left unmatched. CDR3 residues: CAISRSSGGNSYNEQFF. The CDR3 region has the DNA TGTGCCATCAGTAGATCAAGCGGGGGGAATTCCTACAATGAGCAGTTCTTC.

This clone was found once. The chain joins TRBV29-1 to TRBJ1-1; D not certain. The CDR3 consists of 11 residues. CDR1 and CDR2 (germline): SQVTM, ANQGSEA. The V gene lost 1 base and the J gene lost 4 bases, with 4 bases spanning the gap. The CDR3: CSVEGGTEAFF. The DNA for the CDR3 is TGCAGCGTTGAAGGAGGCACTGAAGCTTTCTTT.

This clone occurred a few times. V is TRBV7-2 and J is TRBJ2-5; 8 bases are a match to TRBD2. CDR1 is SGHTA, CDR2 FQGNSA, per germline. The CDR3 has 16 residues. The V segment lost 7 bases and the J segment 1 base; nucleotides outside the gene matches: 11. The CDR3 is CASTPAGGWTQETQYF. The CDR3 coding sequence is TGTGCCAGCACCCCGGCGGGGGGCTGGACCCAAGAGACCCAGTACTTC.

This chain connects TRBV5-1 to TRBJ2-6, with TRBD2 identical over 7 bases. V trimming: 7 bases; J trimming: 0 bases; junction bases outside the gene matches: 10. CDR1 is SGHRS and CDR2 is YFSETQ in the germline V gene. This CDR3 is 17 amino acids long. Written as DNA, the CDR3 is TGCGCCAGCTTGGAGGGAGGGACCAGCTCTGGGGCCAACGTCCTGACTTTC. Translation: CASLEGGTSSGANVLTF.

The chain has TRBV30 and TRBJ1-1; D uncertain. Germline V gene data show CDR1 as GTSNPN and CDR2 as SVGIG (reference sequence). The CDR3 consists of 11 residues. Between the trimmed V and J ends, which lost 2 bases and 6 bases, there was a span of 7 bases. The CDR3 sequence: CAWSHGAEAFF. For the CDR3, the DNA is TGTGCCTGGAGTCACGGGGCTGAAGCTTTCTTT.

This chain connects TRBV5-1 to TRBJ2-3, with 7 bases matching TRBD2. V gave up 3 bases and J gave up 2 bases; unmatched junction bases: 6. The CDR3 is 15 residues long. Germline V CDR1 and CDR2: SGHRS, YFSETQ. The CDR3 region has the DNA TGCGCCAGCAGCTCGGCGGGAGCCACCACAGATACGCAGTATTTT. Its protein product is CASSSAGATTDTQYF.

This clone was recorded a few times. V usage is TRBV6-6 and J usage is TRBJ1-1; no reliable D call. Per germline, CDR1 MNHNY and CDR2 SVGAGI (reference sequence). Trimming shortened V by 2 bases and J by 2 bases, and 12 bases separated the two germline ends. The CDR3 totals 15 residues. The CDR3, as DNA: TGTGCCAGCAGTTACAAGGGAGGCTATAACACTGAAGCTTTCTTT. Translation gives CASSYKGGYNTEAFF.

A few counts support this clone. This chain links TRBV15 with TRBJ2-3, with D possibly being TRBD1 (5 bases). The V and J ends lost 4 bases and 5 bases respectively, with 16 bases between them. This CDR3 spans 15 amino acids. The germline V gene encodes CDR1 LNHNV and CDR2 YYDKDF (reference sequence). In DNA, the CDR3 is TGTGCCACCAGCACCCTGGGCAGGGCAGAAGATACGCAGTATTTT. Residues: CATSTLGRAEDTQYF.

The chain joins TRBV5-1 to TRBJ2-2, with 9 bases fitting TRBD1. Germline loops: CDR1 SGHRS, CDR2 YFSETQ. This CDR3 has 16 residues. V dropped 5 bases and J dropped 6; count of bases not matched to a gene: 11. The CDR3 loop reads CASRGDRDISAGELFF. The CDR3 coding sequence is TGCGCCAGCAGAGGGGACAGGGACATTTCGGCCGGGGAGCTGTTTTTT.